This T cell receptor (beta chain) was documented in a study of cytomegalovirus exposure and HLA in healthy donors. PCR amplification relied on 60 Vbeta primers (plus 13 Jbeta primers). Produced via immunoSEQ multiplex PCR; TCRdb's table is partial and in-frame only. There are 90,000 to 150,000 clones in the sample; roughly 80% occur only once, and 4% to 5% lies in the top ten. Germline loops: CDR1 GTSNPN, CDR2 SVGIG (reference sequence). The CDR3 spans 11 residues. Trimming cost V 1 base and J 4 bases, with 2 bases left between them. Study results and caveats: The study listed 150 to 200 cytomegalovirus-associated TCR beta chains. Researchers reported in a later analysis that a missense DCLRE1C variant was tied to TCR beta V- and J-gene trimming.

There were likely unrecorded immune exposures, though donors were nominally healthy when sampled. A word on this clone: Its cognate antigen is unknown.

The V gene is TRBV30, the J gene TRBJ1-3; D gene uncertain. The sequence was obtained from a man between 45 and 60 years old in good health and CMV-seropositive. The sequenced sample consisted of PBMCs. The CDR3 nucleotides read TGTGCCTGGAGTGCAGGAAACACCATATATTTT. Residues: CAWSAGNTIYF.